This entry lists 3 T cell receptor beta chains sequenced from one sample in a study of control samples from healthy donors and cancer patients. Data came from immunoSEQ multiplex PCR; TCRdb stores just in-frame clones and leaves some out. The sample includes around 150,000 clones, 80% to 90% of them seen just once. Input material: blood. All receptors come from a man in his thirties or forties in good health.

The chain employs TRBV3-1 (or the pseudogene TRBV3-2) and TRBJ2-1; D is perhaps TRBD1 (6 bases). Deletions cut 1 base from V and 15 bases from J, with 13 bases between. Germline CDR1 and CDR2: LGHDT and YNNKEL (reference sequence). The CDR3 contains 12 residues. Written as DNA, the CDR3 is TGTGCCAGCAGCCAAGGAGAGGGGGTACGGTTCTTC. It specifies CASSQGEGVRFF.

The rearrangement joins TRBV7-9 to TRBJ1-1; D is ambiguous. This CDR3 has 14 amino acids. Germline CDR1 is SEHNR and CDR2 is FQNEAQ (reference sequence). Trimming took off 1 base at V and 4 bases at J, with 10 bases between the two ends. The CDR3 DNA is TGTGCCAGCAGCTTAGTCAAGGGTGGCACTGAAGCTTTCTTT. It codes for CASSLVKGGTEAFF.

This clone has a handful of counts. The chain has TRBV7-9 and TRBJ2-7; maybe TRBD2 (5 bases). The CDR3 sequence is 14 residues long. The V end was cut by 1 base, the J end by 1 base, with 8 bases between. Germline V gives CDR1 SEHNR, CDR2 FQNEAQ (reference sequence). In DNA form, the CDR3 reads TGTGCCAGCAGCTTAGATGGGAGTTCCTACGAGCAGTACTTC. Its protein is CASSLDGSSYEQYF.